The sequence of this TCR beta chain was determined in a study of blood T cell repertoires in COVID-19. Study information: Material from acute and convalescent COVID-19 was sourced from the United States, Italy and Spain. PBMCs, B-cell-depleted T cells, or T cells were the source of the cDNA or gDNA that made up the material.

TCRdb's copy holds only in-frame clones and misses some; the assay was immunoSEQ multiplex PCR. The sample shows 190,000 or so clones, around nine tenths of them seen only once. This CDR3 is built from 17 residues. In germline, CDR1 is SEHNR, CDR2 FQNEAQ (reference sequence). J gave up 4 bases and V 0 bases, and 6 bases lay outside the gene matches. This receptor was taken from a middle-aged man with active or convalescent COVID-19. The gene calls are TRBV7-9 and TRBJ2-2; 9 bases align to TRBD2. Sequencing was performed on peripheral blood. Written as DNA, the CDR3 is TGTGCCAGCAGCTTAGCGGCGGGGGGGCCGGGCACCGGGGAGCTGTTTTTT. Amino acids: CASSLAAGGPGTGELFF. Full variable domain (rest looked up from reference TRBV7-9 and TRBJ2-2): DTGVSQNPRHKITKRGQNVTFRCDPISEHNRLYWYRQTLGQGPEFLTYFQNEAQLEKSRLLSDRFSAERPKGSFSTLEIQRTEQGDSAMYLCASSLAAGGPGTGELFFGEGSRLTVL.